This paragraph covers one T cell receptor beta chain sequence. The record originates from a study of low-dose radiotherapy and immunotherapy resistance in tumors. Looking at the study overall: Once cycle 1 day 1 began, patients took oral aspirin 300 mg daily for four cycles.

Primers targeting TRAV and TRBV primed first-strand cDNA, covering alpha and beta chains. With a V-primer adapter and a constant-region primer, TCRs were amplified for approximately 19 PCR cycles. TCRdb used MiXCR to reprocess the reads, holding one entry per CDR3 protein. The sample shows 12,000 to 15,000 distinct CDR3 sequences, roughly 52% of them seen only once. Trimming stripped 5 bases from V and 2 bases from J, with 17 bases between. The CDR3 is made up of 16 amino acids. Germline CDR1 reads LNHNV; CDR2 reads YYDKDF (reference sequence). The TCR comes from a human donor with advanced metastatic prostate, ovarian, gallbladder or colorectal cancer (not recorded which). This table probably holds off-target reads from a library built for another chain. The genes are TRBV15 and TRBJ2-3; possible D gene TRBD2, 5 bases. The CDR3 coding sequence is TGTGCCACCAGCTCCCGAAAAAGCGGATCCACAGATACGCAGTATTTT. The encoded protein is CATSSRKSGSTDTQYF.